The 15 T cell receptor beta chains in this list originate from one sample, sequenced in a study of regulatory T cells in long-lasting Graves disease. With iRepertoire HTBI primers and Arm-PCR of CDR3 regions, TCR beta libraries were built. MiXCR, run by TCRdb on the multiplex PCR reads, gives a single entry per CDR3 protein. Of more than 650,000 distinct CDR3 sequences listed, about 32% are singletons. Time point noted: persistent/refractory GD, antithyroid drugs over 5 years with positive TRAb. PBMC RNA served as the TCR library source. The sequencing here drew on peripheral blood mononuclear cells (PBMCs), taken when the disease was refractory, from a patient treated with antithyroid drugs. The receptors originated from a female donor with Graves disease.

Ten or more counts support this clonotype. This sequence joins TRBV7-9 and TRBJ1-1; D is possibly TRBD1 (6 bases). This CDR3 contains 17 residues. Germline V gene lookup returns CDR1 SEHNR and CDR2 FQNEAQ (reference sequence). V was pared by 4 bases and J by 2 bases, with 20 bases between. CDR3 sequence reads: CASSSPPLQGYNTEAFF. DNA of the CDR3: TGTGCCAGCAGCTCTCCCCCCTTGCAGGGGTATAACACTGAAGCTTTCTTT.

The V call is TRBV20-1, the J call TRBJ2-7, with TRBD2 matching over 12 bases. The germline V gene encodes CDR1 DFQATT and CDR2 SNEGSKA (reference sequence). This CDR3 is 16 amino acids long. Trimming removed 6 bases from V and 2 bases from J; junction bases left unmatched: 11. Here the CDR3 reads CSATGLAGRGTYEQYF. The CDR3 nucleotides are TGCAGTGCGACCGGACTAGCGGGAAGGGGAACCTACGAGCAGTACTTC.

This clonotype showed up just a few times. This sequence joins TRBV3-1 and TRBJ1-2, with D perhaps matching TRBD1 (5 bases). Looked up from germline, CDR1 is LGHDT and CDR2 is YNNKEL (reference sequence). The CDR3 has 14 residues. Trimming removed 1 base at V and 8 bases at J, with 14 bases between. The chain's CDR3 is CASSQARGAGGYTF. CDR3 nucleotide sequence: TGTGCCAGCAGCCAAGCGCGCGGGGCGGGAGGCTACACCTTC.

As DNA, the CDR3 is TGTGCCAGCAGGGCTATCTTTTCTGGCGATTCACCCCTCCACTTT. Amino acid sequence: CASRAIFSGDSPLHF. This chain links TRBV6-1 with TRBJ1-6; no firm D call. This CDR3 contains 15 residues. The ends were cut back, 6 bases at V and 8 bases at J, with 17 bases in the middle. CDR1 MNHNS and CDR2 SASEGT come from the germline V gene.

There are a few counts of this clonotype. The genes are TRBV30 and TRBJ1-5; D perhaps matches TRBD1 (5 bases). The germline V and J ends were trimmed by 0 bases and 11 bases, with 14 bases remaining between them. Germline V lookup: CDR1 GTSNPN, CDR2 SVGIG (reference sequence). The length of the CDR3 is 13 residues. The CDR3: CAWSVMGPEAQHF. The CDR3 DNA reads as TGTGCCTGGAGTGTAATGGGGCCCGAGGCCCAGCATTTT.

The genes are TRBV5-1 and TRBJ2-7, with D perhaps being TRBD1 or TRBD2 (6 bases each). V was trimmed by 0 bases and J by 7 bases, leaving 17 bases between them. This CDR3 is 15 amino acids long. Germline loops: CDR1 SGHRS, CDR2 YFSETQ. The CDR3 nucleotides read TGCGCCAGCAGCTTGGTGGGGGGCAGGGACGGAGAGCAGTACTTC. Protein product: CASSLVGGRDGEQYF.

The CDR3 sequence: CASRLTGTSGYNEQFF. DNA for the CDR3: TGCGCCAGCAGACTAACCGGGACTAGCGGCTACAATGAGCAGTTCTTC. This chain links TRBV5-1 with TRBJ2-1, with TRBD2 matching 11 bases. The CDR3 loop spans 16 amino acids. Germline values: CDR1 SGHRS, CDR2 YFSETQ. With V trimmed by 5 bases and J by 3 bases, 7 bases remained unmatched.

The chain links TRBV20-1 to TRBJ1-2, with 10 bases identical to TRBD1. The ends lost 1 base at V and 8 bases at J; junction bases unmatched: 13. The V gene's germline CDR1 is DFQATT and CDR2 SNEGSKA (reference sequence). CDR3 length: 16 amino acids. CDR3 sequence reads: CSARVKVGQGDLGYTF. The CDR3 DNA follows: TGCAGTGCTAGAGTGAAAGTCGGACAGGGGGACCTAGGCTACACCTTC.

This clonotype was counted a single time. The V call is TRBV6-8, the J call TRBJ2-7; the match to TRBD2 covers 12 bases. CDR3 length: 15 amino acids. Germline CDR1 MNHGY, CDR2 SAAAGT. Trimming at V came to 6 bases and at J to 6 bases, leaving 9 bases not matched to a gene. The CDR3 coding sequence is TGTGCCAGCAGACAGACCGGGACTAGCGGGCGCGAGCAGTACTTC. The encoded protein is CASRQTGTSGREQYF.

This chain joins TRBV2 and TRBJ2-1, with D perhaps TRBD1 (5 bases). V lost 7 bases and J lost 7, with 17 bases in between. CDR3 size: 14 residues. Germline V gene sequence: CDR1 SNHLY, CDR2 FYNNEI. The CDR3 here is CASNGQGSMNEQFF. The CDR3 region has the DNA TGTGCCAGCAACGGCCAGGGTTCGATGAATGAGCAGTTCTTC. Filled out from reference TRBV2 and TRBJ2-1, the complete variable domain reads EPEVTQTPSHQVTQMGQEVILRCVPISNHLYFYWYRQILGQKVEFLVSFYNNEISEKSEIFDDQFSVERPDGSNFTLKIRSTKLEDSAMYFCASNGQGSMNEQFFGPGTRLTVL.

Concerning this clonotype itself: A read error may account for a junction end that differs from germline. The genes are TRBV5-1 and TRBJ1-2; 8 bases fit TRBD1. The CDR3 is made up of 15 amino acids. CDR1 is SGHRS and CDR2 is YFSETQ in the germline V gene. The CDR3 here is CASSLWGQDSYGCTF. The CDR3 DNA is TGCGCCAGCAGCTTATGGGGACAGGACTCCTATGGCTGCACCTTC. Full variable domain (outside the CDR3, taken from reference TRBV5-1 and TRBJ1-2): KAGVTQTPRYLIKTRGQQVTLSCSPISGHRSVSWYQQTPGQGLQFLFEYFSETQRNKGNFPGRFSGRQFSNSRSEMNVSTLELGDSALYLCASSLWGQDSYGCTFGSGTRLTVV.

This rearrangement joins TRBV9 to TRBJ1-3; a weak D match, TRBD1 (5 bases). With 0 bases removed from V and 2 bases from J, the gap between germline ends came to 9 bases. Germline assignment: CDR1 SGDLS and CDR2 YYNGEE. There are 15 residues in the CDR3. The DNA of the CDR3 is TGTGCCAGCAGCGTAGAAGGGGCCGCTGGAAACACCATATATTTT. It is translated as CASSVEGAAGNTIYF.

The genes are TRBV11-2 and TRBJ2-2; D perhaps matches TRBD2 (5 bases). V was trimmed by 4 bases and J by 7 bases, leaving 16 bases between them. The CDR3 is made up of 15 amino acids. The V gene's germline CDR1 is SGHAT and CDR2 FQNNGV. CDR3 amino acids: CASSYLDSRSGELFF. CDR3 in DNA: TGTGCCAGCAGCTACCTGGACTCCCGTAGCGGGGAGCTGTTTTTT.

This clonotype was found a few times. The rearrangement joins TRBV7-2 to TRBJ1-6, with D possibly TRBD1 on 6 matching bases. The V gene's germline CDR1 is SGHTA and CDR2 FQGNSA. The CDR3 runs 15 residues. Trimming removed 5 bases from V and 9 bases from J, with 17 bases in between. Here the CDR3 reads CASSLREAQGSPLHF. CDR3 coding DNA: TGTGCCAGCAGCCTCCGGGAGGCACAGGGTTCACCCCTCCACTTT.

This clonotype was seen a few times. The chain has TRBV6-2 or TRBV6-3 and TRBJ1-3; D uncertain. Germline assignment: CDR1 MNHEY and CDR2 SVGEGT. Trimming cost V 2 bases and J 0 bases, with 8 bases left between them. The CDR3 contains 15 residues. The CDR3 sequence is CASSYRAISGNTIYF. For the CDR3, the DNA is TGTGCCAGCAGTTACAGGGCTATCTCTGGAAACACCATATATTTT.